Presented here are 9 T cell receptor beta chains from one specimen sequenced in a study of TIL therapy for anti-PD-1-resistant metastatic lung cancer. This sample's time point: pre-treatment sample, taken before nivolumab and TIL therapy. The libraries were made with immunoSEQ v3. Repertoires were generated with immunoSEQ multiplex PCR, while TCRdb's copy carries only in-frame clones and drops some. In the table there are about 60,000 clones, about 69% of which are singletons. The material was blood, obtained at baseline. All receptors come from a person between 30 and 79 years old with non-small cell lung cancer.

The rearrangement uses TRBV11-3 and TRBJ2-1; 7 positions match TRBD2. Trimming took 1 base from V and 4 from J; bases not matched to a gene: 4. The CDR3 has 15 residues. Germline values: CDR1 SGHNT, CDR2 YENEEA. This CDR3 reads CASSLGLAEYNEQFF. The CDR3 DNA follows: TGTGCCAGCAGCTTAGGCCTAGCGGAATACAATGAGCAGTTCTTC.

The V gene is TRBV7-9, the J gene TRBJ2-5; 10 bases are a match to TRBD2. The V gene end was trimmed by 5 bases and the J gene end by 1 base; junction bases not matched to a gene: 7. The CDR3 is made up of 16 amino acids. The germline V gene encodes CDR1 SEHNR and CDR2 FQNEAQ (reference sequence). CDR3 nucleotides: TGTGCCAGCAGCCTGGGTAGCGGGAGGACCCAAGAGACCCAGTACTTC. It codes for CASSLGSGRTQETQYF. Variable domain in full (rest from reference TRBV7-9 and TRBJ2-5): DTGVSQNPRHKITKRGQNVTFRCDPISEHNRLYWYRQTLGQGPEFLTYFQNEAQLEKSRLLSDRFSAERPKGSFSTLEIQRTEQGDSAMYLCASSLGSGRTQETQYFGPGTRLLVL.

V gene TRBV7-9 combines with J gene TRBJ2-1, with D unresolved. Germline CDR1 is SEHNR and CDR2 is FQNEAQ (reference sequence). The V end lost 5 bases, the J end lost 9 bases, and 17 bases lay between the germline ends. The CDR3 covers 14 residues. The CDR3 here is CASSPYSKASEQFF. The CDR3, as DNA: TGTGCCAGCAGCCCGTATAGCAAGGCGTCTGAGCAGTTCTTC.

There are a few counts of this clone. This sequence joins TRBV10-1 and TRBJ2-3; tentatively, D is TRBD2 (6 bases). From germline, CDR1 is WNHNN and CDR2 SYGVQD (reference sequence). The CDR3 loop spans 15 amino acids. The V and J ends lost 1 base and 0 bases respectively, with 8 bases between them. CDR3 sequence reads: CASSELAASTDTQYF. CDR3 nucleotides: TGCGCCAGCAGTGAGTTAGCGGCTAGCACAGATACGCAGTATTTT.

This sequence joins TRBV6-1 and TRBJ2-7, with TRBD2 as a possible D gene (6 bases). Trimming shortened V by 10 bases and J by 3 bases, and 16 bases separated the two germline ends. The CDR3 is made up of 13 amino acids. Germline-derived CDR1 and CDR2 are MNHNS and SASEGT. CDR3 in DNA: TGTGCCACCCTTGGCGGGACTCACTACGAGCAGTACTTC. It encodes CATLGGTHYEQYF.

The rearrangement uses TRBV19 and TRBJ2-5; D possibly uses TRBD1 or TRBD2 (5 bases each). Looked up from germline, CDR1 is LNHDA and CDR2 is SQIVND (reference sequence). The CDR3 has 15 residues. V was trimmed by 7 bases and J by 4 bases, leaving 19 bases between them. Here the CDR3 DNA reads TGTGCCAGTAACCCGAGGGCAGGGCTGGGAGAGACCCAGTACTTC. This gives the protein CASNPRAGLGETQYF.

V gene TRBV5-1 combines with J gene TRBJ1-2; possibly TRBD1 for D (6 bases). Germline values: CDR1 SGHRS, CDR2 YFSETQ. The CDR3 is 18 residues long. Deletions cut 4 bases from V and 0 bases from J, with 22 bases between. CDR3 bases: TGCGCCAGCAGCCGAGCCTCCGGGACACATAGAGCTAACTATGGCTACACCTTC. Amino acids: CASSRASGTHRANYGYTF.

This chain links TRBV6-5 with TRBJ1-5; TRBD1 aligns across 8 bases. The junction had 7 bases not matched to a gene; V was cut back by 6 bases and J by 3 bases. CDR3 size: 15 residues. Per germline, CDR1 MNHEY and CDR2 SVGAGI. The CDR3 bases are TGTGCCAGCAGACTTTACAGGGGGATCAATCAGCCCCAGCATTTT. Translated, it gives CASRLYRGINQPQHF.

The chain uses TRBV7-6 and TRBJ2-1; D is possibly TRBD2 (5 bases). Germline loops: CDR1 SGHVS, CDR2 FNYEAQ. This CDR3 has 16 residues. Trimming cost V 3 bases and J 0 bases, with 12 bases left between them. The CDR3 DNA reads TGTGCCAGCAGCTTCGACCCCACTAGCTCCTACAATGAGCAGTTCTTC. Encoded protein: CASSFDPTSSYNEQFF.